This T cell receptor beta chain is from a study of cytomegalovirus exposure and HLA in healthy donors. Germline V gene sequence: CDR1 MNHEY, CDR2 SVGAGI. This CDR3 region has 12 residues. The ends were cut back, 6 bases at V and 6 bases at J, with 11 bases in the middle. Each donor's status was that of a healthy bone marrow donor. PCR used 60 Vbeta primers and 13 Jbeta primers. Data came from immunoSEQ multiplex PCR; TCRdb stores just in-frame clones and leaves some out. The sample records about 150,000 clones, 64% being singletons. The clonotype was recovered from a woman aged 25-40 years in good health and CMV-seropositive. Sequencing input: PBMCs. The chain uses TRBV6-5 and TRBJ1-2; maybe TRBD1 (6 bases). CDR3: CASSLRGDGYTF. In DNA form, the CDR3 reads TGTGCCAGCAGCCTCAGGGGCGATGGCTACACCTTC.